The subject of this entry is one TCR beta chain. The table came from immunoSEQ multiplex PCR; TCRdb's copy has only in-frame clones and leaves some out. The sample yields some 800,000 clones, almost 95% seen once. This entry belongs to a study of shared clonotypes between healthy human individuals. For the study at large: Those who served as donors were a couple of women and a few men between the ages of 18 and 49.

V was pared by 3 bases and J by 0 bases, with 12 bases of the junction left unmatched. In germline, CDR1 is SGHDT, CDR2 YYEEEE. The CDR3 is 17 residues long. Naivety among CD8 cells was defined by CD45RO negativity and positive CCR7 selection, thereby excluding terminally differentiated effector memory CD45RA+ cells. Material for sequencing was naive CD8+ T cells sorted from blood. The sequence was obtained from a man under 40 in good health. The chain combines TRBV5-6 with TRBJ2-7, with 7 positions matching TRBD2. The CDR3 here is CASSSPGLTSSSYEQYF. For the CDR3, the DNA is TGTGCCAGCAGCTCCCCGGGACTAACATCTTCCTCCTACGAGCAGTACTTC.